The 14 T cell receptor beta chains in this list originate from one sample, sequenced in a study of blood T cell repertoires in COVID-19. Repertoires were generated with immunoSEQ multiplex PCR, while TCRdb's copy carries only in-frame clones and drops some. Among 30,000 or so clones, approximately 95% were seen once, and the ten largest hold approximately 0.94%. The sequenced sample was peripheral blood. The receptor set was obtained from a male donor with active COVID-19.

The CDR3, as DNA: TGTGCCAGCAGCACACCAACGGCGGGAGGAGAAGAGACCCAGTACTTC. Protein product: CASSTPTAGGEETQYF. The chain uses TRBV11-2 and TRBJ2-5; 8 bases are shared with TRBD2. The CDR3 has 16 residues. The germline V gene has CDR1 SGHAT and CDR2 FQNNGV. J lost 3 bases, V lost 5 bases, and 11 bases had no gene match. Full variable domain (outside the CDR3, taken from reference TRBV11-2 and TRBJ2-5): EAGVAQSPRYKIIEKRQSVAFWCNPISGHATLYWYQQILGQGPKLLIQFQNNGVVDDSQLPKDRFSAERLKGVDSTLKIQPAKLEDSAVYLCASSTPTAGGEETQYFGPGTRLLVL.

The CDR3 DNA reads as TGTGCCAGCAGCCCCTCGGGGGGCCGCAGCACAGATACGCAGTATTTT. This encodes CASSPSGGRSTDTQYF. The chain couples TRBV4-2 to TRBJ2-3; tentative D call: TRBD2 (7 bases). V lost 4 bases to trimming and J lost 0 bases, with 14 bases between them. Germline V CDR1 and CDR2: LGHNA, YNFKEQ. The CDR3 has 16 residues.

The CDR3 DNA is TGTGCCAGCAGCTTGGACAGGGTCTCCTATGGCTACACCTTC. Its protein product is CASSLDRVSYGYTF. The V and J genes are TRBV7-9 and TRBJ1-2, with 8 bases lining up with TRBD1. J lost 4 bases, V lost 3 bases, and 4 bases had no gene match. Germline V gene sequence: CDR1 SEHNR, CDR2 FQNEAQ (reference sequence). The CDR3 is made up of 14 amino acids.

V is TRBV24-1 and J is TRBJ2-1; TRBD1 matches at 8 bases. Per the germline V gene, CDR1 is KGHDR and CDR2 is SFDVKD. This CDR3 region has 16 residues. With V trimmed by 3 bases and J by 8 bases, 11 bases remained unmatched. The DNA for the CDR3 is TGTGCCACCAGTGATCCCGGGACAGGCACCGGCGATGAGCAGTTCTTC. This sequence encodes CATSDPGTGTGDEQFF.

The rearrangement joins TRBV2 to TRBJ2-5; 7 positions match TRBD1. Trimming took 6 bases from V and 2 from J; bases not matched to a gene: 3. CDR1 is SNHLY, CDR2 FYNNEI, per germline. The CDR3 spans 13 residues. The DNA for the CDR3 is TGTGCCAGCAGCTGGACAGGACAAGAGACCCAGTACTTC. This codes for CASSWTGQETQYF.

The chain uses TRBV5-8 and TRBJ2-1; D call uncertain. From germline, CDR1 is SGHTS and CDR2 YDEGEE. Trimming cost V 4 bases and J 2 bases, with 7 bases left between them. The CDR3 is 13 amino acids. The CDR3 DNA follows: TGTGCCAGCAGCCTGGCTACCTACAATGAGCAGTTCTTC. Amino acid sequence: CASSLATYNEQFF.

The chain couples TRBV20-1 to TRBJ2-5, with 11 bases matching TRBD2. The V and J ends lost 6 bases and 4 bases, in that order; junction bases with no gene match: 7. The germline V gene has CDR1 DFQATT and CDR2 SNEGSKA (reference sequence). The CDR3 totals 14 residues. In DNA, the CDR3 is TGCAGTGCAAGTAGCGGGGGGGACAGAGAGACCCAGTACTTC. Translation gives CSASSGGDRETQYF.

The CDR3 DNA follows: TGTGCCAGCAGACGGACAGAGACTTATGGCTACACCTTC. As protein: CASRRTETYGYTF. The chain joins TRBV27 to TRBJ1-2; tentatively, D is TRBD1 (6 bases). The V end lost 6 bases, the J end lost 5 bases, and 13 bases lay between the germline ends. The CDR3 is 13 residues long. Germline V gene data show CDR1 as MNHEY and CDR2 as SMNVEV (reference sequence).

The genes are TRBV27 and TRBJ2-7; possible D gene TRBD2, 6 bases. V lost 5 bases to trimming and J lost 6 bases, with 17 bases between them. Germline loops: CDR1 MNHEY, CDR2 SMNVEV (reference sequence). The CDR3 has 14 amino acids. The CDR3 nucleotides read TGTGCCAGCAGTCAGCGGGCCGAAGCAGGCGAGCAGTACTTC. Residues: CASSQRAEAGEQYF.

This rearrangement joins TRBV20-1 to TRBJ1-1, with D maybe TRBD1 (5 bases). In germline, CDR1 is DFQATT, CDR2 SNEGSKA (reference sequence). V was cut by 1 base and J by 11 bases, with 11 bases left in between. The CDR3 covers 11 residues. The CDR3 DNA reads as TGCAGTGCTAGAGTGACAGATAGGGCTTTCTTT. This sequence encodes CSARVTDRAFF.

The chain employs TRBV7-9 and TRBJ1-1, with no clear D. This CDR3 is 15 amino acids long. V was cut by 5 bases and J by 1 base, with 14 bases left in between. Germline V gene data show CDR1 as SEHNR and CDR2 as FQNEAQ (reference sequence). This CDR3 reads CASSRYIPGNTEAFF. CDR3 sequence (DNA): TGTGCCAGCAGCCGCTACATCCCGGGGAACACTGAAGCTTTCTTT.

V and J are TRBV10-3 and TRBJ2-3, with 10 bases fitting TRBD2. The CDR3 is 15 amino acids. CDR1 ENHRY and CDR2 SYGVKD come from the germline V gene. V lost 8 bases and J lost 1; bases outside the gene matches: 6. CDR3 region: CAIGKLAGGTDTQYF. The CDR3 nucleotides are TGTGCCATCGGGAAGCTAGCGGGGGGCACAGATACGCAGTATTTT.

CDR3 sequence: CASSYPGTGVNEQFF. The CDR3 nucleotides read TGTGCCAGCAGTTACCCTGGGACAGGGGTAAATGAGCAGTTCTTC. The V and J genes are TRBV6-5 and TRBJ2-1; 10 bases map to TRBD1. The CDR3 has 15 amino acids. Trimming cost V 2 bases and J 7 bases; bases outside gene matches: 5. The V gene's germline CDR1 is MNHEY and CDR2 SVGAGI.

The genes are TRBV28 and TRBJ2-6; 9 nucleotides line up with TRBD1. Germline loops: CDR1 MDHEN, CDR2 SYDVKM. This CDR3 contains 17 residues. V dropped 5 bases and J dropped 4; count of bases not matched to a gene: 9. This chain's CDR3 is CASSPRTGAPGANVLTF. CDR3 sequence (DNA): TGTGCCAGCAGTCCTCGGACAGGGGCGCCCGGGGCCAACGTCCTGACTTTC.